Presented here are 27 T cell receptor beta chains from one specimen sequenced in a study of T cells and copy number aberrations in small-cell lung cancer. TCRdb's copy holds only in-frame clones and misses some; the assay was immunoSEQ multiplex PCR. This table holds about 730 clones, approximately 86% found once. Sequenced material: tumor tissue. All receptors derive from a man aged 55 to 69 with small cell lung cancer.

CDR3 sequence: CASSSGHHNNEQFF. DNA of the CDR3: TGTGCCAGCAGCTCTGGACACCACAACAATGAGCAGTTCTTC. The rearrangement joins TRBV5-4 to TRBJ2-1, with a possible D match to TRBD1 (5 bases). The CDR3 length is 14 residues. V shed 3 bases and J shed 5 bases, with 12 bases lying between them. Germline V gives CDR1 SGHNT, CDR2 YYREEE (reference sequence).

The chain couples TRBV30 to TRBJ2-1; unclear D gene. Germline V gene sequence: CDR1 GTSNPN, CDR2 SVGIG (reference sequence). The length of the CDR3 is 14 residues. V shed 0 bases and J shed 7 bases, with 13 bases lying between them. The CDR3 DNA sequence: TGTGCCTGGAGTGTTATGGCTTATCGGAATGAGCAGTTCTTC. Its protein is CAWSVMAYRNEQFF.

In its sample, this clone was seen once. The chain has TRBV19 and TRBJ1-2, with D unclear. This CDR3 spans 16 amino acids. From germline, CDR1 is LNHDA and CDR2 SQIVND (reference sequence). V lost 1 base to trimming and J lost 0 bases, with 12 bases between them. The CDR3 DNA sequence: TGTGCCAGTAGTATAGCCCTCGGGAGAGCTAACTATGGCTACACCTTC. Translated, it gives CASSIALGRANYGYTF.

Only one count was recorded for this clone. The rearrangement uses TRBV6-5 and TRBJ1-1; D unclear. Germline V lookup: CDR1 MNHEY, CDR2 SVGAGI. The CDR3 length is 14 residues. V was cut by 3 bases and J by 3 bases, with 11 bases left in between. The CDR3 protein is CASSYGPYYTEAFF. The CDR3 nucleotides read TGTGCCAGCAGTTATGGGCCATATTACACTGAAGCTTTCTTT.

This clone was found once. The chain couples TRBV15 to TRBJ2-5, with TRBD2 matching over 7 bases. There are 13 residues in the CDR3. J was trimmed by 4 bases and V by 4 bases; bases with no gene match: 3. CDR1 and CDR2 from the germline V gene are LNHNV and YYDKDF (reference sequence). In DNA form, the CDR3 reads TGTGCCACCAGCACTATAGCGGGAGAGACCCAGTACTTC. It yields the protein CATSTIAGETQYF.

The rearrangement uses TRBV2 and TRBJ2-5; no definite D call. The CDR3 covers 11 residues. Per germline, CDR1 SNHLY and CDR2 FYNNEI. Trimming stripped 3 bases from V and 4 bases from J, with 3 bases between. Here the CDR3 DNA reads TGTGCCAGCAGTGATGGAGAGACCCAGTACTTC. This gives the protein CASSDGETQYF.

V usage is TRBV7-2 and J usage is TRBJ1-1; 9 positions agree with TRBD1. The CDR3 has 14 residues. After removal of 5 bases from V and 4 bases from J, the junction contained 5 bases not matched to a gene. Germline V gene data show CDR1 as SGHTA and CDR2 as FQGNSA. In DNA, the CDR3 is TGTGCCAGCAGCCGAACAGGGGGCGGCACTGAAGCTTTCTTT. Translating it yields CASSRTGGGTEAFF.

The CDR3 DNA reads TGCGCCAGCAGCTGGAACGGGGAAAGCATTCAGTACTTC. Its translation is CASSWNGESIQYF. This sequence joins TRBV5-1 and TRBJ2-4; possible D gene TRBD2, 5 bases. The V end was cut by 3 bases, the J end by 9 bases, with 13 bases between. Germline V gene lookup returns CDR1 SGHRS and CDR2 YFSETQ. The CDR3 is made up of 13 amino acids.

The J gene is TRBJ2-7, the V gene TRBV5-1, with TRBD2 matching 8 bases. J was trimmed by 0 bases and V by 4 bases; bases with no gene match: 3. Germline CDR1 and CDR2: SGHRS and YFSETQ. The CDR3 is 14 residues long. CDR3 sequence: CASSPSGSSYEQYF. CDR3 DNA: TGCGCCAGCAGCCCCAGCGGGAGCTCCTACGAGCAGTACTTC.

The genes are TRBV4-1 and TRBJ1-3; tentative D call: TRBD1 (5 bases). The ends were cut back, 6 bases at V and 4 bases at J, with 19 bases in the middle. The CDR3 length is 16 residues. Germline assignment: CDR1 MGHRA and CDR2 YSYEKL. The CDR3 region has the DNA TGCGCCAGCAGAAGGGAAGCGACAGTTACCGGAAACACCATATATTTT. Protein product: CASRREATVTGNTIYF.

The rearrangement joins TRBV7-3 to TRBJ1-1; 7 bases agree with TRBD1. Germline V gene data show CDR1 as SGHTA and CDR2 as FQGTGA. Trimming took 6 bases from V and 3 from J; bases not matched to a gene: 13. CDR3 length: 16 amino acids. This CDR3 is CASSYGQVPLYTEAFF. CDR3 coding DNA: TGTGCCAGCAGTTACGGACAGGTTCCTTTGTACACTGAAGCTTTCTTT.

The CDR3 sequence is CASSLEGDNPHTDTQYF. The CDR3 DNA follows: TGTGCCAGCAGCTTGGAAGGGGACAATCCACACACAGATACGCAGTATTTT. The genes are TRBV5-5 and TRBJ2-3; D is perhaps TRBD1 (6 bases). Trimming stripped 0 bases from V and 2 bases from J, with 16 bases between. The CDR3 is 17 amino acids. Germline CDR1 and CDR2: SGHKS and YYEKEE (reference sequence).

The rearrangement joins TRBV7-8 to TRBJ2-1, with D unclear. V lost 3 bases and J lost 2, with 11 bases in between. Germline V CDR1 and CDR2: SGHVS, FQNEAQ. The CDR3 loop spans 15 amino acids. The CDR3 sequence is CASSFSDLPYNEQFF. Here the CDR3 DNA reads TGTGCCAGCAGCTTCTCCGACCTACCCTACAATGAGCAGTTCTTC.

Concerning this clone itself: A read error is likely, as this CDR3 ends without the conserved phenylalanine or tryptophan. The DNA is left out, because the CDR3 cannot be placed on it with certainty; the CDR3 is given as TCRdb lists it. This chain uses TRBV21-1 with TRBJ2-7. TRBV21-1 is a pseudogene. The CDR3 length equals 9 residues, ends included. The CDR3: CATQTGSRL.

The chain is built from TRBV6-5 and TRBJ1-2, with TRBD1 matching over 7 bases. Unmatched junction bases numbered 1, after V lost 0 bases and J lost 3 bases. Germline values: CDR1 MNHEY, CDR2 SVGAGI. CDR3 length equals 14 residues. The CDR3 region is CASSYSGTDYGYTF. CDR3 nucleotides: TGTGCCAGCAGTTACTCCGGGACAGACTATGGCTACACCTTC.

J is TRBJ1-5 and V is TRBV19; no firm D call. There are 13 residues in the CDR3. Trimming shortened V by 8 bases and J by 4 bases, and 12 bases separated the two germline ends. Germline loops: CDR1 LNHDA, CDR2 SQIVND (reference sequence). The CDR3 loop is CASASQMNQPQHF. CDR3 in DNA: TGTGCCAGTGCGAGCCAAATGAATCAGCCCCAGCATTTT. The full variable domain, completed using reference TRBV19 and TRBJ1-5, is DGGITQSPKYLFRKEGQNVTLSCEQNLNHDAMYWYRQDPGQGLRLIYYSQIVNDFQKGDIAEGYSVSREKKESFPLTVTSAQKNPTAFYLCASASQMNQPQHFGDGTRLSIL.

This clone was seen a few times. The rearrangement uses TRBV4-1 and TRBJ2-1; no clear D. Germline loops: CDR1 MGHRA, CDR2 YSYEKL. Trimming removed 1 base at V and 7 bases at J, with 8 bases between. CDR3 length: 13 amino acids. The CDR3 DNA follows: TGCGCCAGCAGCCAAGGGGGTGGTAATGAGCAGTTCTTC. It codes for CASSQGGGNEQFF.

V gene TRBV2 combines with J gene TRBJ1-2; D possibly corresponds to TRBD1 (5 bases). This CDR3 is 15 amino acids long. The ends were cut back, 9 bases at V and 8 bases at J, with 25 bases in the middle. CDR1 is SNHLY and CDR2 is FYNNEI in the germline V gene. CDR3 coding DNA: TGTGCCAGTTATTCGAGGGATAGGCAGGGTAAGGGCTACACCTTC. As protein: CASYSRDRQGKGYTF.

The chain employs TRBV30 and TRBJ1-2; D uncertain. The germline CDR1 and CDR2 sequences are GTSNPN and SVGIG (reference sequence). V lost 6 bases and J 8 bases, leaving 16 bases between the germline ends. CDR3 size: 12 residues. The CDR3 is CACQPPVRGYTF. DNA for the CDR3: TGTGCCTGCCAACCGCCAGTGCGCGGCTACACCTTC.

Remarks on this clone: A read error may account for a junction end that differs from germline. This chain links TRBV6-5 with TRBJ2-5; D unresolved. CDR3 length: 14 residues. The germline V gene encodes CDR1 MNHEY and CDR2 SVGAGI. In DNA, the CDR3 is TGTGCCAGCAGTTACTCGCGCGCCCAAAAGACCCAGTACTTC. Amino acid sequence: CASSYSRAQKTQYF.

This chain links TRBV5-1 with TRBJ2-1; a possible D gene is TRBD2 (5 bases). CDR1 and CDR2 from the germline V gene are SGHRS and YFSETQ. Deletions cut 3 bases from V and 7 bases from J, with 14 bases between. The CDR3 loop spans 14 amino acids. The CDR3 DNA is TGCGCCAGCAGCTCTTACAGACGGGATAATGAGCAGTTCTTC. Its translation is CASSSYRRDNEQFF.

The J gene is TRBJ2-7, the V gene TRBV9; possibly TRBD1 for D (5 bases). CDR1 is SGDLS and CDR2 is YYNGEE in the germline V gene. This CDR3 is built from 14 residues. Trimming took off 0 bases at V and 3 bases at J, with 10 bases between the two ends. DNA of the CDR3: TGTGCCAGCAGCGTAGCTGGGCAGGGCTACGAGCAGTACTTC. This sequence encodes CASSVAGQGYEQYF.

The V and J genes are TRBV5-1 and TRBJ1-1; 8 positions agree with TRBD1. Trimming took 1 base from V and 4 from J; bases not matched to a gene: 9. Per germline, CDR1 SGHRS and CDR2 YFSETQ. The CDR3 loop spans 16 amino acids. CDR3 residues: CASSLFARTGITEAFF. Here the CDR3 DNA reads TGCGCCAGCAGCTTGTTTGCGCGGACAGGGATCACTGAAGCTTTCTTT.

V gene TRBV6-5 combines with J gene TRBJ1-1; TRBD1 aligns across 8 bases. CDR1 is MNHEY and CDR2 is SVGAGI in the germline V gene. The CDR3 is 14 residues long. Trimming took 4 bases from V and 3 from J; bases not matched to a gene: 4. The CDR3 is CASSSGTGYTEAFF. DNA of the CDR3: TGTGCCAGCAGTTCCGGGACAGGCTACACTGAAGCTTTCTTT.

The rearrangement joins TRBV15 to TRBJ2-1; 9 bases align to TRBD2. The germline CDR1 and CDR2 sequences are LNHNV and YYDKDF (reference sequence). CDR3 length equals 13 residues. V shed 2 bases, J shed 10 bases, and the junction held 3 bases outside the gene matches. CDR3 coding DNA: TGTGCCACCAGCAGATTAGCGGGAGAAGAGCAGTTCTTC. Translated, it gives CATSRLAGEEQFF.

The V and J genes are TRBV7-9 and TRBJ1-5; 8 bases fit TRBD1. Trimming removed 5 bases from V and 7 bases from J; junction bases left unmatched: 7. Germline V CDR1 and CDR2: SEHNR, FQNEAQ (reference sequence). The CDR3 loop spans 14 amino acids. The CDR3 here is CASSRGQGGQPQHF. CDR3 DNA: TGTGCCAGCAGCCGCGGACAGGGCGGGCAGCCCCAGCATTTT.

This chain links TRBV5-1 with TRBJ2-2, with D unclear. Per the germline V gene, CDR1 is SGHRS and CDR2 is YFSETQ. The CDR3 totals 14 residues. With 0 bases removed from V and 4 bases from J, the gap between germline ends came to 7 bases. The CDR3 loop reads CASSLAWRTGELFF. CDR3 nucleotide sequence: TGCGCCAGCAGCTTGGCATGGCGCACCGGGGAGCTGTTTTTT.